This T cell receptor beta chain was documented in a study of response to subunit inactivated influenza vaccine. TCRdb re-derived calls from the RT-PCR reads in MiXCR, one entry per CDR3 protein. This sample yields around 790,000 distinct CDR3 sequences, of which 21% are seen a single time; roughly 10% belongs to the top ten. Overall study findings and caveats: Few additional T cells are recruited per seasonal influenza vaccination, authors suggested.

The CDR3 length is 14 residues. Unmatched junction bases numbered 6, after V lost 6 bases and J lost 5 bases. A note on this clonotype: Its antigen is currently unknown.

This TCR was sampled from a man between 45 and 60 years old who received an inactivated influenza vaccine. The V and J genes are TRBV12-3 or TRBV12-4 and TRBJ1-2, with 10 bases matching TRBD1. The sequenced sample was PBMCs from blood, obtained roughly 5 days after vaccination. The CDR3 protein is CASSKTGGAYGYTF. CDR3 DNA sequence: TGTGCCAGCAGCAAGACAGGGGGCGCGTATGGCTACACCTTC.